Included here is one TCR beta chain sequence, with context. The specificity of this receptor is unknown. Germline and junction disagree at one end, which may indicate a read error. Stable Graves' hyperthyroidism was defined as the absence of progression to ophthalmopathy over 18 months of follow-up. Hyperthyroidism patients were newly diagnosed, had a disease duration of under 2 months, and were aged 18 to 65 years. Patients with uncontrolled infections, other autoimmune diseases, pregnancy or lactation were excluded. Diagnoses were based on clinical symptoms, serum thyroxine and TRAb, thyroid ultrasound and orbital computed tomography. PBMCs were separated from roughly 9.6 ml of fresh peripheral blood using Ficoll-Paque density gradient centrifugation. Total RNA was extracted using Trizol reagent, and RNA quality was assessed on an Agilent 2100 Bioanalyzer. Via the germline V gene (reference sequence), CDR1 is SEHNR and CDR2 FQNEAQ. Including the terminal cysteine and phenylalanine, the CDR3 comprises 15 residues. The sequence is cut down to CDR3 DNA, 45 bases in frame from base 1.

The record originates from a study of T cells in Graves' hyperthyroidism and ophthalmopathy (dated by TCRdb to about 2019). In terms of the full investigation: Peripheral blood was sampled at the time of initial diagnosis, prior to any treatment. After sampling, hyperthyroidism patients received methimazole starting at 30 mg daily, and ophthalmopathy patients received high-dose intravenous methylprednisolone. The 95 to 100 discovery patients were randomly divided into training and test sets at a 7:3 ratio. Thyroid tissue and blood T-cell repertoires from six Graves' hyperthyroidism patients were also compared in the study. To identify distinguishing TCR V-J signatures, a discovery cohort of around 100 patients was used, comprising some 43 with Graves' ophthalmopathy and some 60 with stable Graves' hyperthyroidism. According to the paper, TCR Vbeta CDR3 sequencing was carried out on about 140 peripheral blood samples, which came from some 41 ophthalmopathy, under 85 hyperthyroidism and roughly 17 progressor patients. An independent validation cohort of around 19 hyperthyroidism patients and over 15 patients who later progressed to ophthalmopathy tested prospective prediction of ophthalmopathy. The research as a whole found: In validation, the model predicted progression to ophthalmopathy a median of approximately 6.6 months before onset, with about 71% sensitivity and nearly 75% specificity. Most expanded thyroid clonotypes (frequency above 0.001) were also found in blood, which suggests that blood repertoires may mirror thyroid immune responses. No statistical method was used to set the sample size in advance, and investigators knew the group allocation. A 13 V-J signature model separated ophthalmopathy from stable hyperthyroidism, with around 90% sensitivity and 81.08% specificity in cross-validation and 80%/75% in testing.

The TCR beta CDR3 regions were amplified from the RNA transcripts. The TCR CDR3 was subjected to a first round of RT-PCR using the HTBI primer set and the Qiagen OneStep RT-PCR kit. Libraries were constructed in a second round of multiplex PCR, after which size selection and purification were carried out. Paired-end sequencing of the libraries was performed with 100 bp reads on an Illumina HiSeq2000. Under the source paper's analysis protocol: SOAPnuke was used to process the raw data, with reads discarded if the reads contained adapters or uncalled bases, had a mean Phred below 15, or lacked an exact constant-primer or identifier match. COPE v1.2.5 was used to merge high-quality paired reads, and clonotypes were defined as unique nucleotide sequences. Clonotypes were aligned to IMGT TRBV, TRBD and TRBJ reference segments using MiTCR v1.1. Analysis was restricted to V-J combinations with a frequency above 0.0001, which covered roughly 99% of repertoires. The TCS score was defined as the ratio of F50 (clonal expansion) to E x V (chaos), calculated using BLOSUM62-based TCRdist between CDR3 peptides within each V-J. Welch's t-statistics and random forest reduced approximately 520 V-J features to roughly 13, which were used in a naive Bayes classifier (R e1071). Through fastp at Q25 and MiXCR, TCRdb rebuilt clones from the public reads, retaining in-frame beta chains. Each record represents a unique CDR3 protein, reported with the most common genes and DNA among its rows. The V and J calls follow TCRdb's processing rather than the paper's. Here the sample has under 300,000 distinct CDR3 sequences; roughly 15% occur a single time. Under 8% of the sample belongs to the ten largest clones.

The sequence was collected from a woman aged 40 to 50 with Graves' hyperthyroidism. The sequenced sample was blood. The chain was built from TRBV7-9 and TRBJ2-5, and TRBD2 aligns with 10 junction nucleotides. CDR3 region: CASSLGLASQETQYF. The nucleotides are TGTGCTAGCAGCCTGGGACTAGCGAGCCAAGAGACCCAGTACTTC.